Included here is one T cell receptor (beta chain) sequence, with context. Germline CDR1 reads SNHLY; CDR2 reads FYNNEI. The length of the CDR3 is 12 residues. The ends were cut back, 8 bases at V and 4 bases at J, with 11 bases in the middle. Some clones are missing from TCRdb's copy, which holds only in-frame ones; the method was immunoSEQ multiplex PCR. The sample contains more than 200,000 clones, about 90% of which appear only once. The data were obtained in a study of blood T cell repertoires in COVID-19. For the study at large: PBMCs, B-cell-depleted T cells, or T cells were the source of the cDNA or gDNA that made up the material.

The chain uses TRBV2 and TRBJ1-2, with D unclear. The source is a man aged 18 to 29 with active or convalescent COVID-19. Sequenced input: peripheral blood. The CDR3 DNA reads TGTGCCAGCGGTACCTTCGGCTATGGCTACACCTTC. Translated: CASGTFGYGYTF.